This T cell receptor beta chain was found in a study of Graves' ophthalmopathy and Graves' hyperthyroidism. Study-level background: Peripheral blood was gathered at the point of initial diagnosis, before any treatment started. Study results and limitations: Most clonotypes expanded in thyroid above 0.001 frequency were present in blood too.

This clonotype was seen many times. What it binds is not known. Germline V lookup: CDR1 SGHAT, CDR2 FQNNGV. V dropped 0 bases and J dropped 5; count of bases not matched to a gene: 18. This CDR3 has 22 residues. Amplified material comprised TCR beta CDR3 regions derived from RNA transcripts. A first-round RT-PCR used HTBI primers, followed by a second-round multiplex PCR. TCRdb recomputed calls from the multiplex PCR reads with MiXCR, one row per CDR3 protein. The profile shows some 200,000 distinct CDR3 sequences, 25% to 30% of them singletons. Source material: peripheral blood. The J gene is TRBJ2-4, the V gene TRBV11-2; 14 bases fit TRBD2. The sequence came from a man aged 45-65 years with Graves' ophthalmopathy. CDR3 DNA sequence: TGTGCCAGCAGCTTAGAGGGACGACTAGCGGGAGGGCCGACAATACGACAAAACATTCAGTACTTC. This translates into CASSLEGRLAGGPTIRQNIQYF. The full variable domain, its missing parts supplied by reference TRBV11-2 and TRBJ2-4, is EAGVAQSPRYKIIEKRQSVAFWCNPISGHATLYWYQQILGQGPKLLIQFQNNGVVDDSQLPKDRFSAERLKGVDSTLKIQPAKLEDSAVYLCASSLEGRLAGGPTIRQNIQYFGAGTRLSVL.